This T cell receptor beta chain stems from a study of neoadjuvant nivolumab and ipilimumab in lung cancer. Findings and caveats of the study: From pretherapy to surgery, tumor richness and clonality rose with dual therapy. Blood richness before therapy tracked richness in tumors resected after neoadjuvant therapy. Only a small number of samples underwent TCR sequencing. TCR clonality did not significantly correlate with pathologic tumor regression.

Worth noting for this clone: Its specificity is unknown.

TCRdb's table, derived via immunoSEQ multiplex PCR, lists solely in-frame clones and lacks some. The profile covers roughly 45,000 clones, with around 89% appearing a single time and about 4% taken by the ten largest. Sequencing was performed on blood, taken before neoadjuvant nivolumab, alone or with ipilimumab. The sequence was collected from an adult with non-small cell lung cancer. Some clones in this sample may be carry-over from other donors' samples.

CDR3 region: CASSLEGGFSGNTIYF. CDR3 in DNA: TGCGCCAGCAGCTTGGAGGGCGGGTTCTCTGGAAACACCATATATTTT. This rearrangement joins TRBV5-1 to TRBJ1-3; D is ambiguous. V was cut by 0 bases and J by 0 bases, with 10 bases left in between. This CDR3 contains 16 residues. Germline V gives CDR1 SGHRS, CDR2 YFSETQ.